Described below is a single T cell receptor beta chain sequence and its context. Its antigen is currently unknown. The entry originates in a study of shared clonotypes between healthy human individuals. Germline V gene lookup returns CDR1 SGHNT and CDR2 YYREEE (reference sequence). The J segment lost 6 bases and the V segment lost 1 base, leaving 2 bases of the junction unmatched. The CDR3 contains 13 residues. Only CD45RO-negative cells positively selected for CCR7 counted as naive CD8 cells, so terminally differentiated effector memory CD45RA+ cells were excluded. Repertoires were generated with immunoSEQ multiplex PCR, while TCRdb's copy carries only in-frame clones and drops some. The data contain 600,000 or so clones, 95% to 98% of them singletons. Study-level findings and limits: Collection of samples was limited to blood; tissue repertoires likely differ. Non-shared clonotypes were found to have lower generation probabilities than the clonotypes that were shared by all four of the sorted-subset donors. Incomplete sequencing of sorted subsets was indicated by rarefaction despite large depth.

The V gene is TRBV5-4, the J gene TRBJ2-7, with TRBD1 matching over 9 bases. This TCR was recovered from a man aged 25-45 years in good health. What was sequenced was naive CD8+ T cells sorted from blood. The CDR3 coding sequence is TGTGCCAGCAGCTTGTGGGGACAGGGCGAGCAGTACTTC. This translates into CASSLWGQGEQYF.